The entry below gives a single TCR beta chain sequence along with its context. As processed by the authors: Out-of-frame sequences were removed, leaving roughly 2,200,000 distinct TCRbeta sequences. Profiled with immunoSEQ multiplex PCR; TCRdb holds only in-frame clones, not every one. That table furnishes V, J and clone size, whereas the DNA furnished D and trimming. Of roughly 48,000 clones listed, about 86% are singletons. The sort gate was single viable CD3+CD4+CD8-CD45RO+ cells for memory CD4+ T cells. Total CD4+ T cells were enriched by CD4 positive selection. Trimming stripped 0 bases from V and 5 bases from J, with 8 bases between. CDR1 and CDR2 from the germline V gene are SGHRS and YFSETQ. This CDR3 contains 13 residues. The source of the sample is a study of memory CD4+ T cells and cytomegalovirus serostatus. The wider study: Healthy Belgian adult donors included about nine CMV-positive and some 24 CMV-negative people.

The specimen was memory CD4+ T cells from blood. V usage is TRBV5-1 and J usage is TRBJ1-1, with D hard to call. The sequence was collected from an adult in good health and CMV-seropositive. In nucleotides, the CDR3 is TGCGCCAGCAGCTTGGAAGGAAGTACTGAAGCTTTCTTT. Its translation is CASSLEGSTEAFF.